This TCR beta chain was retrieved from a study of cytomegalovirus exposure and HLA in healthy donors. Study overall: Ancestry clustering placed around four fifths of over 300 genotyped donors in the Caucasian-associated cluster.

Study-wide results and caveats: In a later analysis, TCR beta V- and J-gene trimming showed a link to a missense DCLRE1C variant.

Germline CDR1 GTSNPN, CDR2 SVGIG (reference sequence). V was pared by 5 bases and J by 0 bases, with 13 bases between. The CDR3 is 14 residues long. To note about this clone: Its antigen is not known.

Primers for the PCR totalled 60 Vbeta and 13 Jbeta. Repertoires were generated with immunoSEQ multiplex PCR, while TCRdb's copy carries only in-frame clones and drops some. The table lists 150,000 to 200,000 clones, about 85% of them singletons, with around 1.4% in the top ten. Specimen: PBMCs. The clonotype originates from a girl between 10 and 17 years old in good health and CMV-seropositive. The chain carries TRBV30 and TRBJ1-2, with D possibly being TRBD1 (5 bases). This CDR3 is CAWYKTASNYGYTF. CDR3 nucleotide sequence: TGTGCCTGGTATAAGACAGCTTCTAACTATGGCTACACCTTC.